This TCR beta chain was documented in a study of beta chain features in type 1 diabetes. Study observations and caveats: Compared with healthy donors, patients appeared to share more similar naive, central memory and regulatory TCRB repertoires. VDJ junctions in type 1 diabetes patients carried more deletions and fewer insertions.

About this clone itself: The target antigen is unknown.

The V end was cut by 0 bases, the J end by 2 bases, with 9 bases between. This CDR3 has 14 residues. Germline V gene data show CDR1 as SGHRS and CDR2 as YFSETQ. The authors reverse transcribed all of the isolated RNA, so sequencing captured expressed TCRB transcripts. Sequencing used immunoSEQ multiplex PCR; TCRdb keeps in-frame clones, though not all of them. The data show 250,000 to 400,000 clones, 14% seen once. Purity exceeding 95% was reached by all sorted populations. The source is a man aged 25-45 years in good health. Sequences were obtained from central memory CD4+ T cells from blood. The chain has TRBV5-1 and TRBJ2-7; D is unresolved. The CDR3 bases are TGCGCCAGCAGCTTGGGTACCTTGACCTACGAGCAGTACTTC. Protein: CASSLGTLTYEQYF.